Each of the 27 T cell receptor beta chains below was sequenced from the same sample in a study of blood T cell repertoires in COVID-19. The data were produced by immunoSEQ multiplex PCR, yet TCRdb's version contains in-frame clones alone and is incomplete. The sample shows approximately 280,000 clones, around 87% of them seen only once. The specimen sequenced was PBMCs or T cells enriched from blood (not recorded which). These TCRs come from a woman aged 18-29 years with acute COVID-19.

This clone was recorded a few times. The rearrangement links TRBV7-9 to TRBJ2-1; D remains ambiguous. With 1 base removed from V and 0 bases from J, the gap between germline ends came to 4 bases. CDR1 is SEHNR, CDR2 FQNEAQ, per germline (reference sequence). The CDR3 spans 14 residues. Here the CDR3 DNA reads TGTGCCAGCAGCTTAGGGAGCTCCTACAATGAGCAGTTCTTC. Protein sequence: CASSLGSSYNEQFF.

This clone was detected a few times. The chain combines TRBV4-1 with TRBJ1-6; 10 bases fit TRBD1. V was clipped by 4 bases and J by 6 bases; unmatched bases: 3. This CDR3 is built from 15 residues. Germline values: CDR1 MGHRA, CDR2 YSYEKL. The CDR3 nucleotides read TGCGCCAGCAGCCTCGACAGGGGGCTTAATTCACCCCTCCACTTT. Its translation is CASSLDRGLNSPLHF.

V usage is TRBV21-1 and J usage is TRBJ2-3; the D segment call TRBD1 is taken from the table without a DNA check. TRBV21-1 is a recognized pseudogene. The CDR3 totals 16 residues. The CDR3, as DNA: TGTGCCAGCAGCAAAGTACAGGTGTTGGGCACAGATACGCAGTATTTT. This encodes CASSKVQVLGTDTQYF.

V and J are TRBV27 and TRBJ2-3; D unclear. This CDR3 is 13 amino acids long. V was trimmed by 6 bases and J by 2 bases, leaving 9 bases between them. The germline V gene encodes CDR1 MNHEY and CDR2 SMNVEV (reference sequence). CDR3 DNA sequence: TGTGCCAGCAGAACTCGACACACAGATACGCAGTATTTT. Amino acids: CASRTRHTDTQYF.

This clone was observed a handful of times. Mismatch with germline at one junction end may stem from a read error. The chain joins TRBV12-3 or TRBV12-4 to TRBJ1-1; D gene ambiguous. This CDR3 is 13 amino acids long. The CDR3 loop is CASSLNDYTEAFF. The CDR3 DNA reads as TGTGCCAGCAGTTTAAATGATTACACCGAAGCTTTCTTT.

This clone was seen just once. The rearrangement links TRBV4-3 to TRBJ2-7, with D perhaps matching TRBD2 (6 bases). The germline V gene encodes CDR1 LGHNA and CDR2 YSLEER. Trimming took 4 bases from V and 5 from J, leaving 21 bases between them. The CDR3 loop spans 16 amino acids. The CDR3 loop reads CASSPLFGSYGDEQYF. CDR3 nucleotide sequence: TGCGCCAGCAGCCCCCTCTTCGGGAGCTACGGGGACGAGCAGTACTTC.

The chain has TRBV28 and TRBJ2-3, with D perhaps matching TRBD2 (6 bases). Between the trimmed V and J ends, which lost 5 bases and 2 bases, there was a span of 11 bases. Germline-derived CDR1 and CDR2 are MDHEN and SYDVKM. CDR3 length: 14 amino acids. Here the CDR3 DNA reads TGTGCCAGCAGTGGAGGGGTCACCACAGATACGCAGTATTTT. This translates into CASSGGVTTDTQYF.

The chain uses TRBV29-1 and TRBJ2-7, with TRBD1 matching 7 bases. V was pared by 8 bases and J by 6 bases, with 22 bases of the junction left unmatched. The CDR3 totals 16 residues. CDR1 SQVTM and CDR2 ANQGSEA come from the germline V gene. The CDR3 spells CSTLGGPGQSGGEQYF. The DNA for the CDR3 is TGCAGCACCCTAGGGGGACCGGGACAGAGCGGAGGCGAGCAGTACTTC.

The genes are TRBV10-3 and TRBJ1-2, with 7 bases fitting TRBD1. V was clipped by 6 bases and J by 3 bases; unmatched bases: 10. This CDR3 region has 15 residues. The germline V gene has CDR1 ENHRY and CDR2 SYGVKD. Written as DNA, the CDR3 is TGTGCCATCAGACTGCGACAGGGCCAGTACTATGGCTACACCTTC. As protein: CAIRLRQGQYYGYTF.

This rearrangement joins TRBV7-3 to TRBJ1-1; D perhaps matches TRBD1 (6 bases). CDR3 size: 12 residues. Deletions cut 9 bases from V and 3 bases from J, with 11 bases between. Germline V gene sequence: CDR1 SGHTA, CDR2 FQGTGA. The CDR3 coding sequence is TGTGCCAGATCTCCAGGGGACACTGAAGCTTTCTTT. The encoded protein is CARSPGDTEAFF. The complete variable domain, with remaining parts taken from reference TRBV7-3 and TRBJ1-1, reads GAGVSQTPSNKVTEKGKYVELRCDPISGHTALYWYRQSLGQGPEFLIYFQGTGAADDSGLPNDRFFAVRPEGSVSTLKIQRTERGDSAVYLCARSPGDTEAFFGQGTRLTVV.

This sequence joins TRBV7-9 and TRBJ2-1, with 10 bases that match TRBD2. CDR3 length: 17 residues. In germline, CDR1 is SEHNR, CDR2 FQNEAQ (reference sequence). Germline trimming cut 2 bases from V and 6 bases from J; bases unmatched to any gene: 10. CDR3: CASSLPLAGVLGNEQFF. The CDR3 coding sequence is TGTGCCAGCAGCTTACCGCTAGCGGGAGTCTTGGGCAATGAGCAGTTCTTC.

The chain links TRBV30 to TRBJ1-2, with D possibly matching TRBD1 (5 bases). The germline V gene encodes CDR1 GTSNPN and CDR2 SVGIG (reference sequence). The CDR3 length is 12 residues. The V and J ends lost 4 bases and 2 bases respectively, with 8 bases between them. The CDR3 loop is CAWTPGNYGYTF. CDR3 coding DNA: TGTGCCTGGACCCCAGGGAACTATGGCTACACCTTC. Full variable domain (missing parts from reference TRBV30 and TRBJ1-2): SQTIHQWPATLVQPVGSPLSLECTVEGTSNPNLYWYRQAAGRGLQLLFYSVGIGQISSEVPQNLSASRPQDRQFILSSKKLLLSDSGFYLCAWTPGNYGYTFGSGTRLTVV.

CDR3 nucleotides: TGTGCCAGCAGTACCCGAGAGGGAACTAATGAAAAACTGTTTTTT. It is translated as CASSTREGTNEKLFF. The chain uses TRBV28 and TRBJ1-4; D not resolved. Germline V gene data show CDR1 as MDHEN and CDR2 as SYDVKM. Trimming pared 5 bases from V and 1 base from J, leaving 11 bases between. CDR3 length: 15 amino acids.

The chain combines TRBV7-2 with TRBJ1-1, with 8 bases lining up with TRBD1. Germline V gene sequence: CDR1 SGHTA, CDR2 FQGNSA. V gave up 1 base and J gave up 1 base; unmatched junction bases: 5. The CDR3 is 16 amino acids. Here the CDR3 reads CASSLGQGMRNTEAFF. The CDR3 DNA reads as TGTGCCAGCAGCTTAGGACAGGGGATGAGGAACACTGAAGCTTTCTTT. The whole variable domain, filled in from reference TRBV7-2 and TRBJ1-1, reads GAGVSQSPSNKVTEKGKDVELRCDPISGHTALYWYRQSLGQGLEFLIYFQGNSAPDKSGLPSDRFSAERTGGSVSTLTIQRTQQEDSAVYLCASSLGQGMRNTEAFFGQGTRLTVV.

As regards this clone: Other DNA sequences from this sample encode an identical CDR3 as well. The chain combines TRBV4-3 with TRBJ2-1, with TRBD2 matching over 10 bases. CDR3 size: 15 residues. The junction had 3 bases not matched to a gene; V was cut back by 4 bases and J by 3 bases. Germline CDR1 reads LGHNA; CDR2 reads YSLEER. The CDR3 region has the DNA TGCGCCAGCAGCCTAGGACTAGCGGTCTACAATGAGCAGTTCTTC. Its protein is CASSLGLAVYNEQFF.

The chain combines TRBV7-2 with TRBJ1-6, with D unclear. Trimming stripped 5 bases from V and 10 bases from J, with 15 bases between. Germline-derived CDR1 and CDR2 are SGHTA and FQGNSA. The CDR3 covers 14 residues. The CDR3 bases are TGTGCCAGCAGCCTGATAGCGGTTCCCTCACCCCTCCACTTT. The encoded protein is CASSLIAVPSPLHF.

V gene TRBV27 combines with J gene TRBJ2-1, with D unresolved. V lost 6 bases to trimming and J lost 5 bases, with 11 bases between them. This CDR3 is built from 13 residues. Looked up from germline, CDR1 is MNHEY and CDR2 is SMNVEV (reference sequence). The CDR3 DNA reads as TGTGCCAGCAGACTTTTCTCGGACAATGAGCAGTTCTTC. Its protein is CASRLFSDNEQFF.

The chain uses TRBV27 and TRBJ1-2, with D perhaps TRBD1 (5 bases). Trimming removed 5 bases from V and 6 bases from J, with 22 bases in between. The germline V gene encodes CDR1 MNHEY and CDR2 SMNVEV (reference sequence). The CDR3 loop spans 16 amino acids. The CDR3 DNA reads TGTGCCAGCAGTCGGAGTATTGACCTAGGGGCCCATGGCTACACCTTC. Translation gives CASSRSIDLGAHGYTF.

The chain uses TRBV2 and TRBJ2-7; 9 positions match TRBD1. CDR1 and CDR2 from the germline V gene are SNHLY and FYNNEI. CDR3 length: 15 amino acids. V lost 4 bases to trimming and J lost 4 bases; unmatched junction nucleotides: 8. CDR3 protein: CASSGSRQGGYEQYF. The CDR3 region has the DNA TGTGCCAGCAGTGGGTCCCGACAGGGGGGTTACGAGCAGTACTTC.

This rearrangement joins TRBV19 to TRBJ2-1; maybe TRBD2 (6 bases). The V end lost 6 bases, the J end lost 3 bases, and 15 bases lay between the germline ends. The CDR3 loop spans 15 amino acids. Per the germline V gene, CDR1 is LNHDA and CDR2 is SQIVND (reference sequence). The CDR3 region is CASSGSGWSYNEQFF. In DNA form, the CDR3 reads TGTGCCAGTAGCGGGAGTGGATGGAGCTACAATGAGCAGTTCTTC. Combining the CDR3 with reference TRBV19 and TRBJ2-1 gives the whole variable domain DGGITQSPKYLFRKEGQNVTLSCEQNLNHDAMYWYRQDPGQGLRLIYYSQIVNDFQKGDIAEGYSVSREKKESFPLTVTSAQKNPTAFYLCASSGSGWSYNEQFFGPGTRLTVL.

The chain carries TRBV2 and TRBJ2-7, with D perhaps TRBD2 (5 bases). CDR1 is SNHLY, CDR2 FYNNEI, per germline. This CDR3 is built from 12 residues. V gave up 6 bases and J gave up 3 bases, with 9 bases separating them. CDR3 loop: CASRPTSYEQYF. Written as DNA, the CDR3 is TGTGCCAGCAGGCCCACTAGCTACGAGCAGTACTTC. The full variable domain, in which reference TRBV2 and TRBJ2-7 provide the parts outside the CDR3, is EPEVTQTPSHQVTQMGQEVILRCVPISNHLYFYWYRQILGQKVEFLVSFYNNEISEKSEIFDDQFSVERPDGSNFTLKIRSTKLEDSAMYFCASRPTSYEQYFGPGTRLTVT.

V gene TRBV7-6 combines with J gene TRBJ2-5, with TRBD1 matching over 7 bases. CDR1 is SGHVS, CDR2 FNYEAQ, per germline. Trimming at V came to 2 bases and at J to 2 bases, leaving 5 bases not matched to a gene. This CDR3 comprises 15 residues. Here the CDR3 reads CASSLYGTEQETQYF. CDR3 bases: TGTGCCAGCAGCTTATACGGGACAGAACAAGAGACCCAGTACTTC.

This chain connects TRBV10-3 to TRBJ2-3; D not certain. This CDR3 has 14 amino acids. The V gene lost 4 bases and the J gene lost 4 bases, with 12 bases spanning the gap. Germline values: CDR1 ENHRY, CDR2 SYGVKD. The CDR3: CAISAVSKADTQYF. CDR3 bases: TGTGCCATCAGTGCCGTATCTAAAGCAGATACGCAGTATTTT.

The rearrangement joins TRBV12-3 or TRBV12-4 to TRBJ1-5; D might be TRBD1 (5 bases). V lost 2 bases to trimming and J lost 7 bases, with 9 bases between them. CDR3 length: 13 residues. Here the CDR3 DNA reads TGTGCCAGCAGTTTACGGGGGTACCAGCCCCAGCATTTT. Translating gives CASSLRGYQPQHF.

V is TRBV27 and J is TRBJ2-2; D is unresolved. V shed 0 bases and J shed 2 bases, with 10 bases lying between them. This CDR3 spans 16 amino acids. CDR1 is MNHEY and CDR2 is SMNVEV in the germline V gene (reference sequence). Here the CDR3 DNA reads TGTGCCAGCAGTTTATCCACCAGGTCCAACACCGGGGAGCTGTTTTTT. It specifies CASSLSTRSNTGELFF.

The gene calls are TRBV18 and TRBJ2-1; possibly TRBD1 or TRBD2 for D (6 bases each). The germline V gene has CDR1 KGHSH and CDR2 LQKENI. Trimming took off 5 bases at V and 6 bases at J, with 11 bases between the two ends. The CDR3 is 13 residues long. DNA of the CDR3: TGTGCCAGCTCAACACAGGGAGGCAATGAGCAGTTCTTC. It codes for CASSTQGGNEQFF.

The V call is TRBV10-1, the J call TRBJ2-7, with D tentatively TRBD1 (6 bases). Germline values: CDR1 WNHNN, CDR2 SYGVQD (reference sequence). V dropped 3 bases and J dropped 3 bases, with 15 bases sitting between them. CDR3 length: 15 residues. Here the CDR3 reads CASSENRVGRYEQYF. For the CDR3, the DNA is TGCGCCAGCAGTGAAAACAGGGTCGGTCGCTACGAGCAGTACTTC.